Given below is one T cell receptor beta chain in context. Its antigen remains unknown. The sample belongs to a study of T cells in tuberculosis. Study results and limitations: GMM-specific TCRs were nearer to active tuberculosis alpha repertoires, suggesting expansion.

Latent tuberculosis screening used tuberculin skin test and IGRA at entry. Each clinical donor contributed on average around 110,000 T cells from unsorted cryopreserved PBMC. Profiled with immunoSEQ multiplex PCR; TCRdb holds only in-frame clones, not every one. Of roughly 44,000 clones listed, nearly 95% are singletons. V lost 0 bases, J lost 5 bases, and 13 bases lay in between. This CDR3 spans 15 amino acids. From germline, CDR1 is LNHNV and CDR2 YYDKDF (reference sequence). The chain uses TRBV15 and TRBJ1-2; D is unresolved. Sequences were obtained from PBMCs. The sequence came from a donor between 10 and 35 years old with latent tuberculosis or without tuberculosis infection. The CDR3 bases are TGTGCCACCAGCAGAGATGTGGGTCCAGGATATGGCTACACCTTC. It codes for CATSRDVGPGYGYTF.